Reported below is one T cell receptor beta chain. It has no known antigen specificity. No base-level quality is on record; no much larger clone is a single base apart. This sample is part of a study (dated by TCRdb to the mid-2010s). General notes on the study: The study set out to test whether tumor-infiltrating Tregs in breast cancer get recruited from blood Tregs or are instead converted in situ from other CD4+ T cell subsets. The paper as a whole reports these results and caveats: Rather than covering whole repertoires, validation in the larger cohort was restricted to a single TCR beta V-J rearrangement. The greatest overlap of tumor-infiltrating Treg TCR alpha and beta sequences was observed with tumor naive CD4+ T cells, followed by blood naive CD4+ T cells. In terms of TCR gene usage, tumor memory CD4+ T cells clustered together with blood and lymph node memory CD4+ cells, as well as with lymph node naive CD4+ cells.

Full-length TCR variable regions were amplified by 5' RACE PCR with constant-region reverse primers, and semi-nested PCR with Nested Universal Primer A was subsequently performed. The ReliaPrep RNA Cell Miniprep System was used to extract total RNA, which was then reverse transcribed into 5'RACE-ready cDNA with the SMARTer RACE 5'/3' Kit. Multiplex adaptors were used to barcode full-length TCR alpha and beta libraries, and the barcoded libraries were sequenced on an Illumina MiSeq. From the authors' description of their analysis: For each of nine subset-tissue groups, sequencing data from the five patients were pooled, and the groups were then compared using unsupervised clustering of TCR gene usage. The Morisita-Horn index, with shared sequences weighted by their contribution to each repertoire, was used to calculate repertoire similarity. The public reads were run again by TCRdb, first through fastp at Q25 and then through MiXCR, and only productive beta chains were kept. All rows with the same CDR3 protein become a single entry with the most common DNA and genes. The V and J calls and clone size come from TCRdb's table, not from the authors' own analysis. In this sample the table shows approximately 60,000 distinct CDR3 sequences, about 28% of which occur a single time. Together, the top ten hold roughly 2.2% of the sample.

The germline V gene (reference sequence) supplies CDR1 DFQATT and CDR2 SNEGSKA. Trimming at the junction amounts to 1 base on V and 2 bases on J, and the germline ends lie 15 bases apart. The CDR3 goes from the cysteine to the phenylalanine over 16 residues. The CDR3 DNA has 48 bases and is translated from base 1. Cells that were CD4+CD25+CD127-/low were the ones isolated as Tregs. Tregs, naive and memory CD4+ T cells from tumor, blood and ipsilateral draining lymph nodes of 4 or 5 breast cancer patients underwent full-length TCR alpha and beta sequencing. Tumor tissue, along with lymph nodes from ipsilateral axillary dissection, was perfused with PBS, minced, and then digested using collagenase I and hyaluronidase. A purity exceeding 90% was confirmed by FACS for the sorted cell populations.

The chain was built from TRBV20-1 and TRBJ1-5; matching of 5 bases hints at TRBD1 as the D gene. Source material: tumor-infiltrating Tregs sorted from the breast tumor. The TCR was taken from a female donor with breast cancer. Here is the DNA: TGCAGTGCTAGAGTACCCACCGCGGGGGGCAATCAGCCCCAGCATTTT. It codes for CSARVPTAGGNQPQHF.